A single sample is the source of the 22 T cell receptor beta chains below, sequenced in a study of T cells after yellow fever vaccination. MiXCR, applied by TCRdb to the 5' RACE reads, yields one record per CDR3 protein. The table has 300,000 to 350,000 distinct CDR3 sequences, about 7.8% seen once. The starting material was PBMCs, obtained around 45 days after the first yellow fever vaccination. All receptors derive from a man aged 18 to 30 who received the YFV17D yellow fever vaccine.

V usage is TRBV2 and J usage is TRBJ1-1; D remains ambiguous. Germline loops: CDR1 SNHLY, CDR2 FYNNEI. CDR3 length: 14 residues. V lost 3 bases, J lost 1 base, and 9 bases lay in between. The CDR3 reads CASSDVGGNTEAFF. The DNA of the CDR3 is TGTGCCAGCAGTGACGTTGGCGGGAACACTGAAGCTTTCTTT.

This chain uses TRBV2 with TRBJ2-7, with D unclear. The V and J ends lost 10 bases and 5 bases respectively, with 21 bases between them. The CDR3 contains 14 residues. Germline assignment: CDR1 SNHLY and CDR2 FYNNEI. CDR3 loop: CATQAVGARDEQYF. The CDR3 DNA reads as TGTGCCACCCAGGCGGTTGGTGCACGGGACGAGCAGTACTTC.

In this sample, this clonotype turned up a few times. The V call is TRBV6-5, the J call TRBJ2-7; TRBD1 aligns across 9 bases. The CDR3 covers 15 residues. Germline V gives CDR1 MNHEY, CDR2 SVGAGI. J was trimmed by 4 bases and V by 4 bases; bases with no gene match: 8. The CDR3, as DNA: TGTGCCAGCAGTTCCGGCGGGACAGGGACGTACGAGCAGTACTTC. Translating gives CASSSGGTGTYEQYF.

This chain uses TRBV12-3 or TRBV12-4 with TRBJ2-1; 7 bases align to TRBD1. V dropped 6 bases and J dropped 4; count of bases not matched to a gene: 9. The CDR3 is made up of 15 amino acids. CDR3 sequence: CASSSDRASYNEQFF. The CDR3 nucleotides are TGTGCCAGCAGCTCTGACAGGGCTTCGTACAATGAGCAGTTCTTC.

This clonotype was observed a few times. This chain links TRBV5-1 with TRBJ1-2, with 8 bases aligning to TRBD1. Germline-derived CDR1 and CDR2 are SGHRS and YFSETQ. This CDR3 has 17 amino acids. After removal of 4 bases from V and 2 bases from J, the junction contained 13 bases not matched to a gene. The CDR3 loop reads CASSRTDREDVNYGYTF. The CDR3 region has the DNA TGCGCCAGCAGCAGGACGGACAGGGAAGATGTCAACTATGGCTACACCTTC.

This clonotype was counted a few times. CDR3: CASSLDGTGAGYTF. CDR3 DNA sequence: TGTGCCAGCAGCCTCGACGGGACAGGGGCTGGCTACACCTTC. The V gene is TRBV12-3 or TRBV12-4, the J gene TRBJ1-2, with 10 bases that match TRBD1. The CDR3 totals 14 residues. J gave up 7 bases and V 6 bases, and 8 bases lay outside the gene matches.

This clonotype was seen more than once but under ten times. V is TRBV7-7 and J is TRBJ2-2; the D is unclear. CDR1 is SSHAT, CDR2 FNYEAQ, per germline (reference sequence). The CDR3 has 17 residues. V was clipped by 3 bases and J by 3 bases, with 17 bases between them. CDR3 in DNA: TGTGCCAGCAGCTTCGACCCCACGGACGCGGACACCGGGGAGCTGTTTTTT. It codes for CASSFDPTDADTGELFF. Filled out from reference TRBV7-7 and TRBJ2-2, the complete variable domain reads GAGVSQSPRYKVTKRGQDVTLRCDPISSHATLYWYQQALGQGPEFLTYFNYEAQPDKSGLPSDRFSAERPEGSISTLTIQRTEQRDSAMYRCASSFDPTDADTGELFFGEGSRLTVL.

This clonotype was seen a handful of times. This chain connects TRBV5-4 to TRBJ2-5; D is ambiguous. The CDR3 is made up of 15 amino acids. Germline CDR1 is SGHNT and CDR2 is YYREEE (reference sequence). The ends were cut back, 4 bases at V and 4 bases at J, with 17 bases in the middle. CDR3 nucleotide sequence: TGTGCCAGCAGCGGAGATCGACTCCTCAGAGAGACCCAGTACTTC. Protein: CASSGDRLLRETQYF.

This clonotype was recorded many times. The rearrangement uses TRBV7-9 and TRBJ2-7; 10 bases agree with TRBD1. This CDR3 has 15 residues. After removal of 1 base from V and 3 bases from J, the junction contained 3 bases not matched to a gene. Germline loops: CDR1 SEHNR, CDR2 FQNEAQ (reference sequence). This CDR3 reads CASSLGGTGDYEQYV. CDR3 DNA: TGTGCCAGCAGCTTAGGAGGGACAGGGGACTACGAGCAGTACGTC.

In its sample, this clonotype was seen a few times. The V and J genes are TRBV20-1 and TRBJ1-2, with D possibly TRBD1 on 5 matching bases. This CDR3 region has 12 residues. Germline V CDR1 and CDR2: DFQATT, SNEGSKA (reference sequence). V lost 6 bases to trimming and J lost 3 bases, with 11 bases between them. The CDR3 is CSARTQYYGYTF. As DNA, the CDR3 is TGCAGTGCGCGGACACAATACTATGGCTACACCTTC.

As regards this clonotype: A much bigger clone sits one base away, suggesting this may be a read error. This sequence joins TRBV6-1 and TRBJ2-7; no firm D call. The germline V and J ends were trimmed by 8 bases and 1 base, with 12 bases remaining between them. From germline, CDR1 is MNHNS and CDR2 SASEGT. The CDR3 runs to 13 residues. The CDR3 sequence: CASRVRSSYEQYF. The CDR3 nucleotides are TGTGCCAGCCGGGTCAGGAGTTCCTACGAGCAGTACTTC.

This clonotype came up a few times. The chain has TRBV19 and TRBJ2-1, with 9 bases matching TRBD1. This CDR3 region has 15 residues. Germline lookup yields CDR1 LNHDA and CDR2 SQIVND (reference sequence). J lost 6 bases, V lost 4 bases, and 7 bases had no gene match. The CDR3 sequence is CASSKTGGHFNEQFF. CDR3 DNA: TGTGCCAGTAGTAAAACAGGGGGCCATTTCAATGAGCAGTTCTTC.

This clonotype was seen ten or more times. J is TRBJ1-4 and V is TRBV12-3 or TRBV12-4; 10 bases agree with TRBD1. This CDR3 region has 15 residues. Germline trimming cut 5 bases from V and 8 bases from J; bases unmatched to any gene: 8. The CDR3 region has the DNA TGTGCCAGCAGTCGCCGGACAGGGGGTCGAGAAAAACTGTTTTTT. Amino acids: CASSRRTGGREKLFF.

DNA for the CDR3: TGTGCCAGCAGCCAAGAACGGCGGGGTACGCAGTATTTT. Encoded protein: CASSQERRGTQYF. The chain combines TRBV3-1 with TRBJ2-3; tentatively, D is TRBD2 (6 bases). This CDR3 has 13 amino acids. The V and J ends lost 0 bases and 8 bases respectively, with 9 bases between them. In germline, CDR1 is LGHDT, CDR2 YNNKEL (reference sequence).

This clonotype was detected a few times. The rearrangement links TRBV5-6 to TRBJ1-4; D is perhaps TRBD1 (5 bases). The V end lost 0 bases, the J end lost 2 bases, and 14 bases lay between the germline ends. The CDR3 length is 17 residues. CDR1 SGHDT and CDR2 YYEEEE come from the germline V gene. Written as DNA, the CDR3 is TGTGCCAGCAGCTTGGATATCGTAGGGGAGACTAATGAAAAACTGTTTTTT. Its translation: CASSLDIVGETNEKLFF.

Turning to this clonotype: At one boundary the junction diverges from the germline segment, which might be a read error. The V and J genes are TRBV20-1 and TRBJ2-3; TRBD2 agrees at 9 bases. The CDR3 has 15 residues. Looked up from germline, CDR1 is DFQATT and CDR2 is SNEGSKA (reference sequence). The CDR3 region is CCARVGSGGTDTQYF. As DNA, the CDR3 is TGCTGTGCTAGAGTTGGTAGCGGGGGAACAGATACGCAGTATTTT.

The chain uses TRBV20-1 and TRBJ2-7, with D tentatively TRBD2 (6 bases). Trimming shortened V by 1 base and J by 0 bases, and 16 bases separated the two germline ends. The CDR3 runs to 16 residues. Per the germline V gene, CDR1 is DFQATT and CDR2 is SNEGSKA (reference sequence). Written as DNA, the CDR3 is TGCAGTGCTAGAGCTTCCGGGACTTGGAGCTCCTACGAGCAGTACGTC. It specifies CSARASGTWSSYEQYV.

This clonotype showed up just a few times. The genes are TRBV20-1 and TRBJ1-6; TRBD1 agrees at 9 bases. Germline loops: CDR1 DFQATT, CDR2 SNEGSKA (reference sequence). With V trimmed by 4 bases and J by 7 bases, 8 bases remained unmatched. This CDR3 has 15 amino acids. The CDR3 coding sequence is TGCAGTGCTAAACTCCGGGACAGGGACAATTCACCCCTCCACTTT. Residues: CSAKLRDRDNSPLHF.

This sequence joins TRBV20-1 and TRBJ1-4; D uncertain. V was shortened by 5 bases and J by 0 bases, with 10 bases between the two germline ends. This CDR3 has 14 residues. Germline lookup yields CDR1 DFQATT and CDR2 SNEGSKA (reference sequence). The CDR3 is CSAGHFATNEKLFF. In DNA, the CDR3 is TGCAGTGCTGGTCACTTCGCAACTAATGAAAAACTGTTTTTT.

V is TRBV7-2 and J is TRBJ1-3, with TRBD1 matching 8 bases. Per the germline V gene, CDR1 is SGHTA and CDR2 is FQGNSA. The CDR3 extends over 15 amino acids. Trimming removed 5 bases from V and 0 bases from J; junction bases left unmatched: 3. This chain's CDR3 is CASSTDRASGNTIYF. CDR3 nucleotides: TGTGCCAGCAGCACGGACAGGGCCTCTGGAAACACCATATATTTT.

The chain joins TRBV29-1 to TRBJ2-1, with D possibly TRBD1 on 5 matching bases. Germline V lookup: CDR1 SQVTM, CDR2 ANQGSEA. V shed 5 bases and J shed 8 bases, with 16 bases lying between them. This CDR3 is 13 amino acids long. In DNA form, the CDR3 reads TGCAGCGTTAGGCCGGCCTTAGGGGATGAGCAGTTCTTC. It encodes CSVRPALGDEQFF.

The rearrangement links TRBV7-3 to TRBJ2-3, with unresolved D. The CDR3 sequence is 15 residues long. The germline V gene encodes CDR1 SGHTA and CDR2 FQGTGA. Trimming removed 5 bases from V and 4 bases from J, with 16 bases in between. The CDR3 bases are TGTGCCAGCAGCCCCGAGTCGCTCTCCCCAGATACGCAGTATTTT. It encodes CASSPESLSPDTQYF.